The 18 T cell receptor beta chains in this list originate from one sample, sequenced in a study of T cells after yellow fever vaccination. TCRdb used MiXCR to reprocess the 5' RACE reads, holding one entry per CDR3 protein. Among under 700,000 distinct CDR3 sequences listed, less than 20% were seen once. This specimen was PBMCs, taken 5 days after the first yellow fever vaccination. The receptors derive from a man aged 18 to 29 who received the YFV17D yellow fever vaccine.

This clonotype showed up just a few times. The chain links TRBV7-9 to TRBJ1-6, with 8 bases lining up with TRBD1. Germline V lookup: CDR1 SEHNR, CDR2 FQNEAQ (reference sequence). The CDR3 consists of 14 residues. The V and J ends lost 2 bases and 9 bases, in that order; junction bases with no gene match: 3. CDR3 region: CASSLSGGGSPLHF. In nucleotides, the CDR3 is TGTGCCAGCAGCTTATCAGGGGGCGGTTCACCCCTCCACTTT.

This clonotype showed up just a few times. The V gene is TRBV6-5, the J gene TRBJ1-1; D gene uncertain. CDR1 is MNHEY, CDR2 SVGAGI, per germline. V was pared by 3 bases and J by 9 bases, with 14 bases between. The CDR3 is 13 amino acids. This chain's CDR3 is CASSYRDGVQAFF. The CDR3 DNA reads TGTGCCAGCAGTTATAGGGATGGAGTTCAAGCTTTCTTT.

The rearrangement links TRBV20-1 to TRBJ1-1, with D perhaps matching TRBD1 (5 bases). This CDR3 has 15 amino acids. V was cut by 5 bases and J by 0 bases, with 16 bases left in between. The V gene's germline CDR1 is DFQATT and CDR2 SNEGSKA (reference sequence). CDR3 sequence (DNA): TGCAGTGCTTATTATCATGGGACGGTGAACACTGAAGCTTTCTTT. It yields the protein CSAYYHGTVNTEAFF.

This clonotype was seen only a few times. The V call is TRBV5-4, the J call TRBJ2-5; perhaps TRBD1 as D (5 bases). Per the germline V gene, CDR1 is SGHNT and CDR2 is YYREEE (reference sequence). The germline V and J ends were trimmed by 3 bases and 1 base, with 19 bases remaining between them. The CDR3 is 17 amino acids. The CDR3 spells CASSWGQLAASQETQYF. DNA of the CDR3: TGTGCCAGCAGCTGGGGCCAGTTAGCAGCGTCCCAAGAGACCCAGTACTTC.

The gene calls are TRBV6-1 and TRBJ1-5; maybe TRBD1 (6 bases). Germline V gene sequence: CDR1 MNHNS, CDR2 SASEGT. V was trimmed by 3 bases and J by 5 bases, leaving 14 bases between them. The CDR3 has 15 amino acids. CDR3 protein: CASSDYQGIDQPQHF. CDR3 nucleotides: TGTGCCAGCAGTGACTACCAGGGGATCGATCAGCCCCAGCATTTT.

This sequence joins TRBV7-2 and TRBJ2-7; either TRBD1 or TRBD2 may fit D (5 bases each). Trimming cost V 0 bases and J 2 bases, with 8 bases left between them. The CDR3 covers 14 residues. Germline CDR1 and CDR2: SGHTA and FQGNSA. This CDR3 reads CASSLARGPYEQYF. The CDR3 DNA sequence: TGTGCCAGCAGCTTAGCCCGGGGACCCTACGAGCAGTACTTC.

The chain carries TRBV7-9 and TRBJ1-1; D gene ambiguous. V dropped 1 base and J dropped 1 base, with 7 bases sitting between them. This CDR3 spans 14 amino acids. In germline, CDR1 is SEHNR, CDR2 FQNEAQ (reference sequence). CDR3 sequence reads: CASSLVLRNTEAFF. As DNA, the CDR3 is TGTGCCAGCAGCTTAGTTTTGAGGAACACTGAAGCTTTCTTT.

The chain couples TRBV7-2 to TRBJ2-7; 8 positions agree with TRBD1. Germline V gene lookup returns CDR1 SGHTA and CDR2 FQGNSA. Trimming took 5 bases from V and 0 from J; bases not matched to a gene: 12. The CDR3 sequence is 17 residues long. The CDR3 loop is CASSHSRTGKYSYEQYV. Here the CDR3 DNA reads TGTGCCAGCAGCCACTCCCGGACAGGGAAATACTCCTACGAGCAGTACGTC.

This clonotype was seen a few times. The chain employs TRBV11-1 and TRBJ2-4; possibly TRBD1 or TRBD2 for D (6 bases each). Trimming stripped 5 bases from V and 9 bases from J, with 14 bases between. This CDR3 region has 13 residues. From germline, CDR1 is SGHAT and CDR2 FQDESV (reference sequence). The CDR3 region is CASSTPPGAIQYF. Here the CDR3 DNA reads TGTGCCAGCAGCACTCCCCCGGGGGCCATTCAGTACTTC.

The chain employs TRBV9 and TRBJ2-6, with D possibly TRBD1 on 5 matching bases. This CDR3 contains 17 residues. Germline CDR1 SGDLS, CDR2 YYNGEE. Trimming left V 0 bases short and J 2 bases short, with 12 bases between. The CDR3 reads CASSVAGAGPGANVLTF. CDR3 in DNA: TGTGCCAGCAGCGTAGCCGGCGCAGGGCCTGGGGCCAACGTCCTGACTTTC.

This clonotype was seen a few times. V usage is TRBV28 and J usage is TRBJ1-6, with TRBD1 matching 11 bases. This CDR3 is built from 19 residues. In germline, CDR1 is MDHEN, CDR2 SYDVKM. V was pared by 1 base and J by 10 bases, with 15 bases of the junction left unmatched. CDR3 loop: CASSLLDFRDRGGWSPLHF. The CDR3 region has the DNA TGTGCCAGCAGTTTATTGGATTTCCGGGACAGGGGGGGCTGGTCACCCCTCCACTTT.

The gene calls are TRBV7-2 and TRBJ1-5; D is perhaps TRBD1 (6 bases). Germline V CDR1 and CDR2: SGHTA, FQGNSA. This CDR3 comprises 15 residues. V was shortened by 5 bases and J by 4 bases, with 15 bases between the two germline ends. The CDR3 region has the DNA TGTGCCAGCAGCGTAGGACAGCAACCAAATCAGCCCCAGCATTTT. Protein sequence: CASSVGQQPNQPQHF. The full variable domain, with the rest looked up from reference TRBV7-2 and TRBJ1-5, is GAGVSQSPSNKVTEKGKDVELRCDPISGHTALYWYRQSLGQGLEFLIYFQGNSAPDKSGLPSDRFSAERTGGSVSTLTIQRTQQEDSAVYLCASSVGQQPNQPQHFGDGTRLSIL.

This clonotype was seen a handful of times. V and J are TRBV4-2 and TRBJ2-7; D is ambiguous. CDR1 is LGHNA, CDR2 YNFKEQ, per germline. Trimming cost V 0 bases and J 0 bases, with 9 bases left between them. The CDR3 covers 15 residues. The CDR3 coding sequence is TGTGCCAGCAGCCAAGACCTTCACTTCTCCTACGAGCAGTACTTC. This encodes CASSQDLHFSYEQYF.

The rearrangement joins TRBV7-2 to TRBJ1-5; D gene uncertain. Trimming left V 5 bases short and J 2 bases short, with 7 bases between. Germline-derived CDR1 and CDR2 are SGHTA and FQGNSA. The CDR3 spans 13 residues. CDR3 region: CASSGPGNQPQHF. DNA for the CDR3: TGTGCCAGCAGCGGGCCGGGCAATCAGCCCCAGCATTTT.

A few counts support this clonotype. The V and J genes are TRBV12-3 or TRBV12-4 and TRBJ2-2; possible D gene TRBD2, 5 bases. V lost 3 bases to trimming and J lost 0 bases, with 8 bases between them. The CDR3 totals 15 residues. CDR3 amino acids: CASSFRGSNTGELFF. DNA of the CDR3: TGTGCCAGCAGTTTCCGGGGTTCGAACACCGGGGAGCTGTTTTTT.

This clonotype occurred a few times. The chain joins TRBV6-5 to TRBJ2-7, with TRBD1 identical over 8 bases. The germline V gene has CDR1 MNHEY and CDR2 SVGAGI. The length of the CDR3 is 11 residues. V lost 10 bases, J lost 7 bases, and 6 bases stayed unmatched. Here the CDR3 DNA reads TGTGCCACAGGACAGGGCATAGAGCAGTACGTC. It encodes CATGQGIEQYV.

The genes are TRBV27 and TRBJ1-2; D is unclear. Germline CDR1 is MNHEY and CDR2 is SMNVEV (reference sequence). The length of the CDR3 is 14 residues. V was trimmed by 6 bases and J by 0 bases, leaving 11 bases between them. CDR3: CASSRGRANYGYTF. As DNA, the CDR3 is TGTGCCAGCAGCCGCGGACGAGCTAACTATGGCTACACCTTC.

This clonotype was detected a few times. The J gene is TRBJ1-4, the V gene TRBV3-1; TRBD1 is a possible D gene (6 bases). The V gene's germline CDR1 is LGHDT and CDR2 YNNKEL (reference sequence). The CDR3 extends over 15 amino acids. The V and J ends lost 4 bases and 2 bases respectively, with 11 bases between them. The CDR3 is CASSPAGHTNEKLFF. Written as DNA, the CDR3 is TGTGCCAGCAGCCCCGCGGGACACACTAATGAAAAACTGTTTTTT.